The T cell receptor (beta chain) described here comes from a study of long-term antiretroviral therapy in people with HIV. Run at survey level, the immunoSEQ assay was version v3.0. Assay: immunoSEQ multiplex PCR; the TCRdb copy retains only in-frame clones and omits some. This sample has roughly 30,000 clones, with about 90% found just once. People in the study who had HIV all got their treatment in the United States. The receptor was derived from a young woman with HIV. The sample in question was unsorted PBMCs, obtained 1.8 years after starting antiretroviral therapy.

The CDR3 region is CAITREGPDTQYF. The DNA for the CDR3 is TGTGCCATCACGCGGGAGGGCCCGGATACGCAGTATTTT. The V call is TRBV10-3, the J call TRBJ2-3; 9 nucleotides agree with TRBD2. The ends lost 7 bases at V and 6 bases at J; junction bases unmatched: 5. Germline V gene sequence: CDR1 ENHRY, CDR2 SYGVKD. This CDR3 contains 13 residues.